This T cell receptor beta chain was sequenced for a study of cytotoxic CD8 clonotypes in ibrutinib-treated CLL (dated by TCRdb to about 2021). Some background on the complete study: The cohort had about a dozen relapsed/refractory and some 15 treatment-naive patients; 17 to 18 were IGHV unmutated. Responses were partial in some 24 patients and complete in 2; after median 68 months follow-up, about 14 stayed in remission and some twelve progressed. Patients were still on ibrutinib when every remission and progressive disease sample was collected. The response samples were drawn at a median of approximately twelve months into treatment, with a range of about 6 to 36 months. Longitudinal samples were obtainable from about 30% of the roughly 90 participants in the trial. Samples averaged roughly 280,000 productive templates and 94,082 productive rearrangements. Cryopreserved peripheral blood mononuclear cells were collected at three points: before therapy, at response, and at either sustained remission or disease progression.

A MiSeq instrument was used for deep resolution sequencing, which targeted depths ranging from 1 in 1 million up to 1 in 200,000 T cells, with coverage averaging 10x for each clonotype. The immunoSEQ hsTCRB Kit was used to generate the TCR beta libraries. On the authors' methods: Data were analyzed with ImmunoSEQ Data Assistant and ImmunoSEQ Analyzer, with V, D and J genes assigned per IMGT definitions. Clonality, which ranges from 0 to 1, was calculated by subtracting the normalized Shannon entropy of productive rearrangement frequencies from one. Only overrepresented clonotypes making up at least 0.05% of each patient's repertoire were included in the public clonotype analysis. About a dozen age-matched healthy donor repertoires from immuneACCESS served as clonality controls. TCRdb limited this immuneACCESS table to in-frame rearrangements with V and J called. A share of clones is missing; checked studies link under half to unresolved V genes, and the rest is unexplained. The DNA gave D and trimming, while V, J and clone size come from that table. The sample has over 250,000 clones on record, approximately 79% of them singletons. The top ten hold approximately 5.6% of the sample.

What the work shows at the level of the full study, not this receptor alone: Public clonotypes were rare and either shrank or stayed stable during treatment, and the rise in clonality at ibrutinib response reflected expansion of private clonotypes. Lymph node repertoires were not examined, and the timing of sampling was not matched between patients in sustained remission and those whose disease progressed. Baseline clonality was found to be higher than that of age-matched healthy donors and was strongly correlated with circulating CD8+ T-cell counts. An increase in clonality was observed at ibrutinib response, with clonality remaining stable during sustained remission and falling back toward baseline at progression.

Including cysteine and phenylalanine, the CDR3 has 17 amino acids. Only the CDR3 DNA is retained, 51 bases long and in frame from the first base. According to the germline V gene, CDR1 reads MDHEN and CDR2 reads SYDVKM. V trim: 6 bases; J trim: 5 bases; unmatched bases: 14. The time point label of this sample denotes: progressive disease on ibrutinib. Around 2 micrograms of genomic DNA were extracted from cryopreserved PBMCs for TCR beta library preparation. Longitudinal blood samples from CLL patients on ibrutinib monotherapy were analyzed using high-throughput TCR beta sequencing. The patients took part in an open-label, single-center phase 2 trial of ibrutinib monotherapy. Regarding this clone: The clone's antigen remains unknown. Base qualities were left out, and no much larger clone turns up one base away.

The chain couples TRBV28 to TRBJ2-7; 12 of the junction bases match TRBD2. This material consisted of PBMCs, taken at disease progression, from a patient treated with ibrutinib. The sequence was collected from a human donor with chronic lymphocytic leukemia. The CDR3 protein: CASSRITSSGRADEQYF. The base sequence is TGTGCCAGCAGCCGCATTACATCTAGCGGGAGGGCCGACGAGCAGTACTTC.